This is a list of T cell receptor beta chains from one sample in a study of beta chain features in type 1 diabetes. The method was immunoSEQ multiplex PCR; TCRdb's version includes in-frame clones alone and lacks a portion of them. Of 900,000 or so clones listed, about a sixth are singletons. Sequencing used naive CD4+ T cells from blood. All receptors derive from a woman aged 18-29 years in good health. The CDR3 runs from the conserved cysteine through the conserved F or W. The order of the fields is D gene, J gene, clone size, V gene, CDR3 length, CDR3 DNA, CDR3 protein. D genes are given only for firm matches. Some rows mark clone size as missing; the rest say once, few, many or name a class of expanded clone.

d_gene: NA; j_gene: TRBJ1-2; abundance: few; v_gene: TRBV28; len: 12; CDR3nt: TGTGCCAGCGGCTGGGGCAGGGATGGCTACACCTTC; CDR3aa: CASGWGRDGYTF
d_gene: NA; j_gene: TRBJ2-5; abundance: NA; v_gene: TRBV7-2; len: 14; CDR3nt: TGTGCCAGCAGCTCTCGGACACGCCAAGAGACCCAGTACTTC; CDR3aa: CASSSRTRQETQYF
d_gene: TRBD1; j_gene: TRBJ1-2; abundance: NA; v_gene: TRBV19; len: 14; CDR3nt: TGTGCCAGTGCCCCGGGACAGGAGTACTATGGCTACACCTTC; CDR3aa: CASAPGQEYYGYTF
d_gene: TRBD2; j_gene: TRBJ2-1; abundance: few; v_gene: TRBV10-3; len: 13; CDR3nt: TGTGCCTCCGGACTAGCGGGAGGCAATGAGCAGTTCTTC; CDR3aa: CASGLAGGNEQFF
d_gene: NA; j_gene: TRBJ1-5; abundance: few; v_gene: TRBV5-1; len: 13; CDR3nt: TGCGCCAGCAGCTTGGGCCCCAATCAGCCCCAGCATTTT; CDR3aa: CASSLGPNQPQHF
d_gene: NA; j_gene: TRBJ1-1; abundance: NA; v_gene: TRBV13; len: 15; CDR3nt: TGTGCCAGCAGCCCCGCCCCGGGTGGGGACACTGAAGCTTTCTTT; CDR3aa: CASSPAPGGDTEAFF
d_gene: TRBD1; j_gene: TRBJ2-7; abundance: NA; v_gene: TRBV5-1; len: 17; CDR3nt: TGCGCCAGCAGCTTGCTTGGGACAGGGACTCAGTTTGGAGAGCAGTACTTC; CDR3aa: CASSLLGTGTQFGEQYF
d_gene: NA; j_gene: TRBJ1-2; abundance: NA; v_gene: TRBV6-5; len: 13; CDR3nt: TGTGCCAGCAGTGGTCAGGGGTACGGCGGCTACACCTTC; CDR3aa: CASSGQGYGGYTF
d_gene: NA; j_gene: TRBJ2-6; abundance: few; v_gene: TRBV19; len: 15; CDR3nt: TGTGCCAGTAGTATTGAGGGAGCTGGGGCCAACGTCCTGACTTTC; CDR3aa: CASSIEGAGANVLTF
d_gene: TRBD2; j_gene: TRBJ2-1; abundance: few; v_gene: TRBV18; len: 16; CDR3nt: TGTGCCAGCTTCCCGGATGCGGGAGGAAGGTACAATGAGCAGTTCTTC; CDR3aa: CASFPDAGGRYNEQFF
d_gene: NA; j_gene: TRBJ1-1; abundance: NA; v_gene: TRBV19; len: 13; CDR3nt: TGTGCCAGTAGTACGGAGCCGAACACTGAAGCTTTCTTT; CDR3aa: CASSTEPNTEAFF
d_gene: TRBD1; j_gene: TRBJ2-5; abundance: NA; v_gene: TRBV5-6; len: 15; CDR3nt: TGTGCCAGCAGCTTGTGGGACAGGGACTTCGAGACCCAGTACTTC; CDR3aa: CASSLWDRDFETQYF
d_gene: NA; j_gene: TRBJ1-5; abundance: NA; v_gene: TRBV18; len: 13; CDR3nt: TGTGCCAGTTCGGGTTATTCAGGAGAGCCCCAGCATTTT; CDR3aa: CASSGYSGEPQHF
d_gene: NA; j_gene: TRBJ2-4; abundance: NA; v_gene: TRBV15; len: 15; CDR3nt: TGTGCCACCAGCAGAGATCGGGGTATTGAAAACATTCAGTACTTC; CDR3aa: CATSRDRGIENIQYF
d_gene: NA; j_gene: TRBJ2-3; abundance: few; v_gene: TRBV11-2; len: 15; CDR3nt: TGTGCCAGCAGCAAAGGAGTCATCTACACAGATACGCAGTATTTT; CDR3aa: CASSKGVIYTDTQYF
d_gene: NA; j_gene: TRBJ1-2; abundance: NA; v_gene: TRBV5-4; len: 15; CDR3nt: TGTGCCAGCAGCTTGGGGGCGGGACCACTCTATGGCTACACCTTC; CDR3aa: CASSLGAGPLYGYTF
d_gene: TRBD1; j_gene: TRBJ2-2; abundance: NA; v_gene: TRBV28; len: 14; CDR3nt: TGTGCCAGCTTGACAGGGTGGGGTACCGGGGAGCTGTTTTTT; CDR3aa: CASLTGWGTGELFF
d_gene: NA; j_gene: TRBJ1-5; abundance: NA; v_gene: TRBV25-1; len: 13; CDR3nt: TGTGCCAGCAGTGAGTACGGCGGTCAGCCCCAGCATTTT; CDR3aa: CASSEYGGQPQHF
d_gene: NA; j_gene: TRBJ2-7; abundance: NA; v_gene: TRBV18; len: 13; CDR3nt: TGTGCCAGCTCACGGGACTTTCTCTACGAGCAGTACTTC; CDR3aa: CASSRDFLYEQYF
d_gene: NA; j_gene: TRBJ2-5; abundance: NA; v_gene: TRBV7-8; len: 18; CDR3nt: TGTGCCAGCAGCCCCACCCCTTCGGGTACCCCTGGTGGAGAGACCCAGTACTTC; CDR3aa: CASSPTPSGTPGGETQYF
d_gene: NA; j_gene: TRBJ2-7; abundance: few; v_gene: TRBV2; len: 14; CDR3nt: TGTGCACAGAGGGCAGCGGTTACTTTTTACGAGCAGTACTTC; CDR3aa: CAQRAAVTFYEQYF
d_gene: TRBD1; j_gene: TRBJ2-1; abundance: NA; v_gene: TRBV5-1; len: 14; CDR3nt: TGCGCCAGCAGCACCGGACAGGGGCGACATGAGCAGTTCTTC; CDR3aa: CASSTGQGRHEQFF
d_gene: TRBD2; j_gene: TRBJ2-2; abundance: NA; v_gene: TRBV18; len: 13; CDR3nt: TGTGCCAGCTCACCAGCGGGGGGTCGGGAGCTGTTTTTT; CDR3aa: CASSPAGGRELFF
d_gene: TRBD1; j_gene: TRBJ2-7; abundance: NA; v_gene: TRBV25-1; len: 13; CDR3nt: TGTGCCAGCCGCGGGACAGGTCCCCACGAGCAGTACTTC; CDR3aa: CASRGTGPHEQYF
d_gene: NA; j_gene: TRBJ2-3; abundance: once; v_gene: TRBV7-8; len: 17; CDR3nt: TGTGCCAGCAGCTTATCAAGGGGAATTAAGGGCACAGATACGCAGTATTTT; CDR3aa: CASSLSRGIKGTDTQYF
d_gene: TRBD1; j_gene: TRBJ1-1; abundance: few; v_gene: TRBV18; len: 13; CDR3nt: TGTGCCAGCTCGCTACACAGGGGCACTGAAGCTTTCTTT; CDR3aa: CASSLHRGTEAFF
d_gene: NA; j_gene: TRBJ2-1; abundance: few; v_gene: TRBV6-5; len: 15; CDR3nt: TGTGCCAGCAGTCCCGTATCAGGGCTCTACAATGAGCAGTTCTTC; CDR3aa: CASSPVSGLYNEQFF
d_gene: TRBD1; j_gene: TRBJ2-3; abundance: few; v_gene: TRBV7-2; len: 15; CDR3nt: TGTGCCAGCAGCTTACGGGACAGGGGGCAAGATACGCAGTATTTT; CDR3aa: CASSLRDRGQDTQYF
d_gene: NA; j_gene: TRBJ2-3; abundance: NA; v_gene: TRBV5-4; len: 16; CDR3nt: TGTGCCAGCAGCTCCGAATTACGCCATAGCACAGATACGCAGTATTTT; CDR3aa: CASSSELRHSTDTQYF
d_gene: NA; j_gene: TRBJ1-1; abundance: NA; v_gene: TRBV28; len: 13; CDR3nt: TGTGCCAGCAGTTACCGAGGGGGACCTGAAGCTTTCTTT; CDR3aa: CASSYRGGPEAFF
d_gene: TRBD2; j_gene: TRBJ2-1; abundance: NA; v_gene: TRBV5-4; len: 15; CDR3nt: TGTGCCAGCAGCTTGCGGACTAGCACATACAATGAGCAGTTCTTC; CDR3aa: CASSLRTSTYNEQFF
d_gene: NA; j_gene: TRBJ2-2; abundance: few; v_gene: TRBV7-2; len: 16; CDR3nt: TGTGCCAGCAGCTTAGCGTCAGGGCGGGACACCGGGGAGCTGTTTTTT; CDR3aa: CASSLASGRDTGELFF
d_gene: TRBD2; j_gene: TRBJ2-7; abundance: NA; v_gene: TRBV6-5; len: 15; CDR3nt: TGTGCCAGCAGTTACAGGTGGGAGGGCCTATACGAGCAGTACTTC; CDR3aa: CASSYRWEGLYEQYF
d_gene: TRBD2; j_gene: TRBJ2-7; abundance: NA; v_gene: TRBV5-1; len: 15; CDR3nt: TGCGCCAGCAGCTCACGGACTAGCGGGATAGACGAGCAGTACTTC; CDR3aa: CASSSRTSGIDEQYF
d_gene: NA; j_gene: TRBJ2-1; abundance: NA; v_gene: TRBV29-1; len: 11; CDR3nt: TGCAGCGCCGAGGGGGACAATGAGCAGTTCTTC; CDR3aa: CSAEGDNEQFF
d_gene: NA; j_gene: TRBJ1-2; abundance: NA; v_gene: TRBV6-1; len: 13; CDR3nt: TGTGCCAGCAGCTCAGGGTTGGGCTATGGCTACACCTTC; CDR3aa: CASSSGLGYGYTF
d_gene: NA; j_gene: TRBJ2-2; abundance: NA; v_gene: TRBV19; len: 12; CDR3nt: TGTGCCAGTAGTATTGGGACCGGGGAGCTGTTTTTT; CDR3aa: CASSIGTGELFF